This TCR beta chain comes out of a study of CD8+CD57+ T cells in acquired aplastic anemia. Whole-study context: Average CD4+ read depth in healthy donors was 11 million or so reads.

The study profiled TCR beta VDJ and CDR3 using genomic DNA as template. MiXCR, run by TCRdb on the reads, gives a single entry per CDR3 protein. Of about 68,000 distinct CDR3 sequences listed, 54% are singletons. Overall study results and limits: A significant difference in CD8+ Simpson's diversity between patients and controls was not found. Approximately 27 CD8+ CDR3 sequences occurred in both the patients and the controls.

As concerns this clonotype: Its antigen is undetermined.

This receptor was taken from a human donor in good health, serving as a control. Sample: sorted CD4+, CD8+, or CD8+CD57+ T cells (not recorded which) from PBMCs.

CDR3 sequence reads: CASSLGRGHEDTEAFF. The CDR3, as DNA: TGTGCCAGTAGTTTGGGCAGGGGGCATGAGGACACTGAAGCTTTCTTT. This chain connects TRBV19 to TRBJ1-1; 8 bases map to TRBD1. V lost 5 bases to trimming and J lost 3 bases; unmatched junction nucleotides: 11. The germline gives CDR1 LNHDA, CDR2 SQIVND (reference sequence). CDR3 length equals 16 residues.